A single sample is the source of the 5 T cell receptor beta chains below, sequenced in a study of cytomegalovirus exposure and HLA in healthy donors (dated by TCRdb to 2017 to 2019). Library method: the immunoSEQ multiplex PCR assay. A mixture of 60 forward primers for TCR Vbeta segments and 13 reverse primers for TCR Jbeta segments was used in the multiplex PCR. TCRdb carries this immuneACCESS record with in-frame sequences only. Its versions omit some clonotypes, under half of them owing to an unresolved V gene in the studies checked, with the rest unexplained. This sample lists 140,000 to 150,000 clones; roughly 9.8% were detected once. Approximately 1.9% of the sample is in the top ten clones. Sequences were obtained from PBMCs. The receptors stem from a man aged 50 to 60 in good health and CMV-seronegative.

This clone was counted between two and nine times. The chain combines TRBV4-2 with TRBJ1-1; 8 positions match TRBD1. The V gene's germline CDR1 is LGHNA and CDR2 YNFKEQ. The length of the CDR3 is 14 residues. With 2 bases clipped from V and 8 bases from J, the junction kept 7 bases outside the gene matches. The CDR3 sequence is CASSQSRGDREAFF. CDR3 DNA sequence: TGTGCCAGCAGCCAATCCAGAGGGGACAGGGAAGCTTTCTTT.

Points on this clone: Other DNA sequences from this sample encode an identical CDR3 as well. The V and J genes are TRBV6-5 and TRBJ2-5, with D unclear. The CDR3 has 15 amino acids. Per the germline V gene, CDR1 is MNHEY and CDR2 is SVGAGI. V was shortened by 6 bases and J by 1 base, with 15 bases between the two germline ends. This CDR3 reads CASSQARDSQETQYF. As DNA, the CDR3 is TGTGCCAGCAGCCAAGCCCGAGACTCCCAAGAGACCCAGTACTTC.

This clone was found a few times. V and J are TRBV27 and TRBJ1-5, with 7 bases lining up with TRBD1. The germline CDR1 and CDR2 sequences are MNHEY and SMNVEV (reference sequence). The CDR3 is made up of 16 amino acids. Trimming cost V 3 bases and J 0 bases; bases outside gene matches: 5. CDR3 in DNA: TGTGCCAGCAGTTTCACGGGACAGAATAGCAATCAGCCCCAGCATTTT. Residues: CASSFTGQNSNQPQHF.

This clone showed up just a few times. The chain couples TRBV6-5 to TRBJ1-5; the match to TRBD1 covers 7 bases. This CDR3 region has 14 residues. Germline CDR1 is MNHEY and CDR2 is SVGAGI. Germline trimming cut 10 bases from V and 6 bases from J; bases unmatched to any gene: 12. CDR3 in amino acids: CATRPDRDSQPQHF. CDR3 bases: TGTGCCACCCGACCCGACAGGGATAGTCAGCCCCAGCATTTT.

The V call is TRBV2, the J call TRBJ2-7; 7 nucleotides line up with TRBD1. Germline values: CDR1 SNHLY, CDR2 FYNNEI. The CDR3 is made up of 14 amino acids. The V and J ends lost 9 bases and 5 bases, in that order; junction bases with no gene match: 13. The CDR3 region is CASRVDGTADEQYF. Written as DNA, the CDR3 is TGTGCCAGTCGGGTCGATGGGACAGCGGACGAGCAGTACTTC.